Presented here are 3 T cell receptor beta chains from one specimen sequenced in a study of Ad26.COV2.S vaccination and SARS-CoV-2 variants (dated by TCRdb to about 2021). The meaning of the sample's time point label: individuals recovered from natural SARS-CoV-2 infection. The library came from the immunoSEQ multiplex PCR assay. Here the immuneACCESS table is served through TCRdb, limited to in-frame sequences with V and J called. Missing clones are a known gap in these copies; in checked studies unresolved V genes cover under half, and the rest lacks a known reason. For this sample there are 85,000 to 120,000 clones; 60% to 85% appear just once. Around 16% of the sample rests with the top ten. The sequencing used peripheral blood, collected after recovery from COVID-19. Receptors were obtained from a human donor who had recovered from COVID-19.

This clone was found a few times. The chain is built from TRBV24-1 and TRBJ2-1; 10 positions agree with TRBD1. The ends lost 3 bases at V and 5 bases at J; junction bases unmatched: 12. CDR1 and CDR2 (germline): KGHDR, SFDVKD. This CDR3 spans 18 amino acids. For the CDR3, the DNA is TGTGCCACCAGTGATCTCCCAGGCGGGACAGGGGAGGACAATGAGCAGTTCTTC. This translates into CATSDLPGGTGEDNEQFF.

The J gene is TRBJ2-6, the V gene TRBV19, with no clear D. Germline V CDR1 and CDR2: LNHDA, SQIVND (reference sequence). Trimming left V 4 bases short and J 9 bases short, with 10 bases between. The CDR3 runs to 13 residues. CDR3 sequence: CASSTGLYNVLTF. The CDR3, as DNA: TGTGCCAGTAGTACCGGCTTATACAACGTCCTGACTTTC.

The CDR3 protein is CASSLEATYEQYF. DNA for the CDR3: TGTGCCAGCAGTCTGGAGGCCACCTACGAGCAGTACTTC. The chain recombines TRBV6-2 or TRBV6-3 with TRBJ2-7; D is perhaps TRBD2 (5 bases). Trimming removed 5 bases at V and 2 bases at J, with 10 bases between. The CDR3 extends over 13 amino acids. Germline loops: CDR1 MNHEY, CDR2 SVGEGT.